This paragraph covers one TCR beta chain sequence. Its specificity is not known. This entry belongs to a study of long-term antiretroviral therapy in people with HIV. The study's findings and limits: HIV repertoires had narrower CDR3 length ranges than controls. Clones that expanded before ART (that is, prior to treatment) dominated the repertoire at all time points.

Each donor provided at least one pre-ART PBMC sample and at least two post-ART PBMC samples. CDR1 and CDR2 (germline): SGHTA, FQGTGA. The V gene end was trimmed by 2 bases and the J gene end by 1 base; junction bases not matched to a gene: 5. This CDR3 is built from 17 residues. The assay, immunoSEQ v3.0, was run at survey level. Sequencing was designed to cover 40,000-50,000 T-cell genomes in each sample. TCRdb's copy holds only in-frame clones and misses some; the assay was immunoSEQ multiplex PCR. The sample carries some 28,000 clones, over 90% recorded once. Material: unsorted PBMCs, obtained 6.2 years after starting antiretroviral therapy. This chain joins TRBV7-3 and TRBJ2-2, with 9 bases identical to TRBD2. This receptor was identified in a man between 40 and 49 years old with HIV. In DNA, the CDR3 is TGTGCCAGCAGCTTAGTCGCGGGAGGGCGGAACACCGGGGAGCTGTTTTTT. The encoded protein is CASSLVAGGRNTGELFF.